This T cell receptor beta chain comes out of a study of control samples from healthy donors and cancer patients. Generated by immunoSEQ multiplex PCR, the TCRdb table keeps only in-frame clones and is missing some. Of about 98,000 clones listed, 82% are singletons. The V and J ends lost 4 bases and 6 bases, in that order; junction bases with no gene match: 12. This CDR3 is 18 amino acids long. The germline V gene has CDR1 SGHRS and CDR2 YFSETQ. Sequenced sample: blood. The chain links TRBV5-1 to TRBJ2-1, with TRBD2 matching 14 bases. The receptor comes from a man in his sixties in good health. The CDR3 sequence: CASSVGLAGASYRNEQFF. The CDR3 bases are TGCGCCAGCAGCGTGGGACTAGCGGGAGCCTCTTATCGCAATGAGCAGTTCTTC.